Shown below are 31 T cell receptor beta chains from a single sample sequenced in a study of T cells in Graves' hyperthyroidism and ophthalmopathy. The CDR3 regions of TCR beta were amplified from RNA transcripts. The primer set for the first-round RT-PCR of the TCR CDR3 was HTBI. TCRdb analysed the multiplex PCR reads with MiXCR anew, one entry per CDR3 protein. The sample has around 500,000 distinct CDR3 sequences, 14% seen once. Material: blood. The receptors were sampled from a woman aged 35 to 49 with Graves' hyperthyroidism.

The sample holds many counts of this clonotype. V usage is TRBV27 and J usage is TRBJ2-7, with D perhaps TRBD1 (5 bases). Germline CDR1 and CDR2: MNHEY and SMNVEV (reference sequence). This CDR3 is built from 15 residues. Trimming cost V 2 bases and J 5 bases, with 16 bases left between them. CDR3 sequence reads: CASSLRGTGYHEQYF. The CDR3 nucleotides read TGTGCCAGCAGTTTAAGGGGAACTGGCTACCACGAGCAGTACTTC.

The sample holds many counts of this clonotype. The J gene is TRBJ2-2, the V gene TRBV3-1; D might be TRBD2 (5 bases). The CDR3 consists of 14 residues. The germline V gene has CDR1 LGHDT and CDR2 YNNKEL (reference sequence). The V and J ends lost 1 base and 6 bases respectively, with 9 bases between them. CDR3: CASSQGGIPGELFF. CDR3 DNA: TGTGCCAGCAGCCAAGGAGGGATACCCGGGGAGCTGTTTTTT.

The genes are TRBV5-1 and TRBJ2-5; 10 positions agree with TRBD1. The CDR3 runs to 14 residues. CDR1 is SGHRS, CDR2 YFSETQ, per germline. With V trimmed by 5 bases and J by 5 bases, 6 bases remained unmatched. The CDR3: CASSPGQGIETQYF. Written as DNA, the CDR3 is TGCGCCAGCAGTCCGGGACAGGGGATCGAGACCCAGTACTTC.

This clonotype was recorded at least ten times. V and J are TRBV24-1 and TRBJ1-2; D not certain. This CDR3 spans 12 amino acids. Trimming removed 5 bases at V and 1 base at J, with 4 bases between. CDR1 is KGHDR and CDR2 is SFDVKD in the germline V gene. CDR3 residues: CATSGVNYGYTF. The CDR3, as DNA: TGTGCCACCAGTGGGGTTAACTATGGCTACACCTTC.

In its sample, this clonotype was seen a few times. CDR3: CASSELLGQGEETQYF. In DNA form, the CDR3 reads TGTGCCAGCAGTGAATTATTGGGGCAGGGGGAAGAGACCCAGTACTTC. The V and J genes are TRBV25-1 and TRBJ2-5, with 7 bases aligning to TRBD1. The CDR3 contains 16 residues. Losses at the gene ends were 1 base for V and 3 bases for J; bases not matched to a gene: 8. In germline, CDR1 is MGHDK, CDR2 SYGVNS.

Of note for this clonotype: At one of its ends the junction is not consistent with the germline gene, which may arise from a read error. CDR3 nucleotides: TGCGCCAGCAGCCAAGGGAGCGGGAGTATCTACGAGCAGTACTTC. This sequence encodes CASSQGSGSIYEQYF. The chain is built from TRBV28 and TRBJ2-7; 8 bases agree with TRBD2. The germline V gene encodes CDR1 MDHEN and CDR2 SYDVKM. The CDR3 has 15 residues.

This clonotype was seen at least ten times. V gene TRBV28 combines with J gene TRBJ2-7; 14 bases match TRBD2. The trim removed 4 bases at V and 1 base at J, leaving 9 bases unmatched. Germline V gene sequence: CDR1 MDHEN, CDR2 SYDVKM. The CDR3 has 18 amino acids. In DNA form, the CDR3 reads TGTGCCAGCAGTTCTCCGGGACTAGCGGGAGAAGGATCCTACGAGCAGTACTTC. It encodes CASSSPGLAGEGSYEQYF. Using reference TRBV28 and TRBJ2-7 for the parts outside the CDR3, the full variable domain is DVKVTQSSRYLVKRTGEKVFLECVQDMDHENMFWYRQDPGLGLRLIYFSYDVKMKEKGDIPEGYSVSREKKERFSLILESASTNQTSMYLCASSSPGLAGEGSYEQYFGPGTRLTVT.

The chain links TRBV5-1 to TRBJ2-3, with TRBD1 identical over 8 bases. Germline loops: CDR1 SGHRS, CDR2 YFSETQ. V shed 4 bases, J shed 3 bases, and the junction held 4 bases outside the gene matches. This CDR3 spans 14 amino acids. CDR3 nucleotides: TGCGCCAGCAGCAAGGGACAGGAGACAGATACGCAGTATTTT. Translating it yields CASSKGQETDTQYF.

CDR3 sequence reads: CASRTSGHNEQFF. The CDR3 nucleotides read TGTGCCAGCAGGACTAGCGGACACAATGAGCAGTTCTTC. The J gene is TRBJ2-1, the V gene TRBV6-1; TRBD2 matches 9 bases. The CDR3 is made up of 13 amino acids. The V gene's germline CDR1 is MNHNS and CDR2 SASEGT. Trimming at V came to 6 bases and at J to 5 bases, leaving 2 bases not matched to a gene.

The table lists this clonotype with many counts. J is TRBJ2-7 and V is TRBV30, with 11 bases that match TRBD2. The CDR3 extends over 15 amino acids. Trimming cost V 3 bases and J 3 bases; bases outside gene matches: 7. Germline loops: CDR1 GTSNPN, CDR2 SVGIG (reference sequence). The CDR3 DNA reads as TGTGCCTGGAGCAGCGGACTAGCGGGTTTCTACGAGCAGTACTTC. It yields the protein CAWSSGLAGFYEQYF. The full variable domain, rest sourced from reference TRBV30 and TRBJ2-7, is SQTIHQWPATLVQPVGSPLSLECTVEGTSNPNLYWYRQAAGRGLQLLFYSVGIGQISSEVPQNLSASRPQDRQFILSSKKLLLSDSGFYLCAWSSGLAGFYEQYFGPGTRLTVT.

This chain uses TRBV20-1 with TRBJ2-7, with D maybe TRBD1 (5 bases). Trimming took 6 bases from V and 2 from J, leaving 17 bases between them. Germline values: CDR1 DFQATT, CDR2 SNEGSKA (reference sequence). This CDR3 comprises 14 residues. The CDR3, as DNA: TGCAGTGCAACTAACATAGGGGTAGCCTACGAGCAGTACTTC. As protein: CSATNIGVAYEQYF.

In this sample, this clonotype turned up a few times. Here the CDR3 DNA reads TGTGCCAGCAGTTCCGGGACAGGGGACTCCTATGGCTACACCTTC. It yields the protein CASSSGTGDSYGYTF. The chain has TRBV6-1 and TRBJ1-2, with TRBD1 matching 10 bases. The CDR3 consists of 15 residues. V lost 5 bases and J lost 4; bases outside the gene matches: 7. Germline CDR1 is MNHNS and CDR2 is SASEGT.

This clonotype came up many times. The chain couples TRBV28 to TRBJ2-7; weak D call: TRBD1 (5 bases). The CDR3 spans 15 residues. The V and J ends lost 5 bases and 2 bases respectively, with 16 bases between them. Germline V lookup: CDR1 MDHEN, CDR2 SYDVKM. In DNA, the CDR3 is TGTGCCAGCAGTCCTTCGGGCCAAGGGGCCTACGAGCAGTACTTC. The encoded protein is CASSPSGQGAYEQYF.

The chain recombines TRBV12-3 or TRBV12-4 with TRBJ2-3, with a weak D call TRBD2 (6 bases). V was cut by 4 bases and J by 4 bases, with 15 bases left in between. The CDR3 sequence is 15 residues long. The DNA of the CDR3 is TGTGCCAGCAGTTCCCGGGACTCTCGCGCAGATACGCAGTATTTT. This encodes CASSSRDSRADTQYF.

This clonotype has ten or more counts. The chain is built from TRBV6-1 and TRBJ2-7, with D perhaps matching TRBD2 (5 bases). This CDR3 is 14 amino acids long. CDR1 MNHNS and CDR2 SASEGT come from the germline V gene. V lost 8 bases and J 0 bases, leaving 14 bases between the germline ends. The CDR3 sequence is CASPDQAGSYEQYF. For the CDR3, the DNA is TGTGCCAGCCCCGACCAGGCGGGCTCCTACGAGCAGTACTTC.

The sample holds a few counts of this clonotype. The V call is TRBV19, the J call TRBJ2-7; 7 bases line up with TRBD2. Germline values: CDR1 LNHDA, CDR2 SQIVND (reference sequence). This CDR3 is built from 15 residues. Losses at the gene ends were 1 base for V and 1 base for J; bases not matched to a gene: 4. DNA for the CDR3: TGTGCCAGTAGTATAGCCAGCGGGAAATCCTACGAGCAGTACTTC. It yields the protein CASSIASGKSYEQYF.

The chain links TRBV6-1 to TRBJ1-2; a weak D match, TRBD1 (5 bases). CDR3 length: 14 amino acids. From germline, CDR1 is MNHNS and CDR2 SASEGT. Trimming removed 1 base at V and 7 bases at J, with 13 bases between. The CDR3 reads CASSEVTGSGGYTF. Here the CDR3 DNA reads TGTGCCAGCAGTGAAGTCACAGGTTCGGGTGGCTACACCTTC.

This clonotype was counted ten times or more. V is TRBV12-3 or TRBV12-4 and J is TRBJ2-1; no clear D gene. V lost 1 base, J lost 8 bases, and 6 bases lay in between. The CDR3 is 12 residues long. DNA for the CDR3: TGTGCCAGCAGTTTAGGGGTTGATGAGCAGTTCTTC. As protein: CASSLGVDEQFF.

This clonotype was seen a handful of times. For the CDR3, the DNA is TGTGCCAGCAGCCCCAGGACTAGCGGGAACGCGAACACCGGGGAGCTGTTTTTT. It encodes CASSPRTSGNANTGELFF. The chain combines TRBV9 with TRBJ2-2; 12 nucleotides align to TRBD2. The V segment lost 4 bases and the J segment 0 bases; nucleotides outside the gene matches: 7. Germline assignment: CDR1 SGDLS and CDR2 YYNGEE. The CDR3 runs 18 residues. Full variable domain (remainder filled in from reference TRBV9 and TRBJ2-2): DSGVTQTPKHLITATGQRVTLRCSPRSGDLSVYWYQQSLDQGLQFLIQYYNGEERAKGNILERFSAQQFPDLHSELNLSSLELGDSALYFCASSPRTSGNANTGELFFGEGSRLTVL.

The chain carries TRBV20-1 and TRBJ2-5, with D tentatively TRBD2 (6 bases). Germline V gene sequence: CDR1 DFQATT, CDR2 SNEGSKA (reference sequence). V was pared by 2 bases and J by 5 bases, with 12 bases between. This CDR3 has 13 residues. The CDR3 DNA reads TGCAGTGCTAGACTGACTAGTTGGGAGACCCAGTACTTC. Protein product: CSARLTSWETQYF.

The chain links TRBV7-6 to TRBJ2-7; a possible D gene is TRBD2 (5 bases). Germline V gives CDR1 SGHVS, CDR2 FNYEAQ. V was trimmed by 0 bases and J by 7 bases, leaving 13 bases between them. The CDR3 has 14 residues. CDR3 residues: CASSLAHGGGEQYF. The CDR3, as DNA: TGTGCCAGCAGCTTAGCGCACGGAGGTGGGGAGCAGTACTTC.

Comment on this clonotype: This may be a read error, as it is one base from a much larger clone. This chain uses TRBV14 with TRBJ2-1; possibly TRBD1 for D (6 bases). The V gene lost 6 bases and the J gene lost 0 bases, with 12 bases spanning the gap. In germline, CDR1 is SGHDN, CDR2 FVKESK. The CDR3 loop spans 15 amino acids. The CDR3 DNA sequence: TGTGCCAGCAGGCCAGGGGCGGGCTCCTACAATGAGCAGTTCTTC. This encodes CASRPGAGSYNEQFF. Drawing the rest from reference TRBV14 and TRBJ2-1, the complete variable domain is EAGVTQFPSHSVIEKGQTVTLRCDPISGHDNLYWYRRVMGKEIKFLLHFVKESKQDESGMPNNRFLAERTGGTYSTLKVQPAELEDSGVYFCASRPGAGSYNEQFFGPGTRLTVL.

This clonotype came up a few times. The V and J genes are TRBV5-4 and TRBJ1-1, with 9 bases identical to TRBD1. CDR3 length: 16 residues. The germline V gene has CDR1 SGHNT and CDR2 YYREEE (reference sequence). Trimming cost V 4 bases and J 1 base; bases outside gene matches: 8. The chain's CDR3 is CASSTTGGGRNTEAFF. In DNA form, the CDR3 reads TGTGCCAGCAGCACCACAGGGGGCGGCAGGAACACTGAAGCTTTCTTT.

The chain employs TRBV4-1 and TRBJ1-2; 8 nucleotides line up with TRBD1. CDR1 and CDR2 from the germline V gene are MGHRA and YSYEKL. There are 15 residues in the CDR3. With V trimmed by 2 bases and J by 6 bases, 8 bases remained unmatched. This CDR3 is CASSQPGTGGDGYTF. In nucleotides, the CDR3 is TGCGCCAGCAGCCAACCCGGGACAGGAGGCGATGGCTACACCTTC.

This clonotype was picked up a small number of times. The chain employs TRBV19 and TRBJ2-5; 9 bases are shared with TRBD2. Trimming at V came to 4 bases and at J to 2 bases, leaving 8 bases not matched to a gene. Germline loops: CDR1 LNHDA, CDR2 SQIVND (reference sequence). This CDR3 is built from 16 residues. The CDR3 here is CASSTFLTSGQETQYF. CDR3 DNA sequence: TGTGCCAGTAGTACCTTTTTGACTAGCGGACAAGAGACCCAGTACTTC.

The sample holds many counts of this clonotype. The rearrangement uses TRBV15 and TRBJ2-1, with 12 nucleotides matching TRBD2. Germline V lookup: CDR1 LNHNV, CDR2 YYDKDF (reference sequence). The CDR3 spans 16 residues. J was trimmed by 7 bases and V by 1 base; bases with no gene match: 5. The CDR3 protein is CATSRGLAGGINEQFF. The CDR3 DNA reads as TGTGCCACCAGCAGAGGCCTAGCGGGAGGGATTAATGAGCAGTTCTTC.

There are many counts of this clonotype. The genes are TRBV7-9 and TRBJ2-2; 7 bases fit TRBD2. Germline V gives CDR1 SEHNR, CDR2 FQNEAQ (reference sequence). This CDR3 spans 16 amino acids. J lost 1 base, V lost 2 bases, and 4 bases had no gene match. The CDR3 protein is CASSLFSGRNTGELFF. The CDR3 region has the DNA TGTGCCAGCAGCTTATTTAGCGGGCGGAACACCGGGGAGCTGTTTTTT.

This clonotype was seen only a few times. The chain recombines TRBV5-1 with TRBJ2-5, with no clear D. V gave up 3 bases and J gave up 3 bases, with 9 bases separating them. From germline, CDR1 is SGHRS and CDR2 YFSETQ. This CDR3 region has 13 residues. CDR3 DNA sequence: TGCGCCAGCAGCTCCCGGGCCGAAGAGACCCAGTACTTC. Its translation is CASSSRAEETQYF.

This clonotype occurred many times. The chain joins TRBV18 to TRBJ2-2; D possibly corresponds to TRBD1 (5 bases). V lost 0 bases and J lost 0, with 8 bases in between. The CDR3 runs to 16 residues. Per the germline V gene, CDR1 is KGHSH and CDR2 is LQKENI. The CDR3 reads CASSPPETANTGELFF. CDR3 in DNA: TGTGCCAGCTCACCACCTGAGACAGCGAACACCGGGGAGCTGTTTTTT.

The chain employs TRBV10-3 and TRBJ2-7; D might be TRBD2 (5 bases). This CDR3 has 18 amino acids. With 3 bases removed from V and 4 bases from J, the gap between germline ends came to 25 bases. Germline V gene lookup returns CDR1 ENHRY and CDR2 SYGVKD. The CDR3 loop is CAISDVAGSRGDLYEQYF. CDR3 DNA: TGTGCCATCAGTGATGTGGCAGGTTCACGGGGAGACCTTTACGAGCAGTACTTC.

This clonotype occurred many times. The V and J genes are TRBV28 and TRBJ2-5, with TRBD2 matching over 12 bases. CDR3 length equals 15 residues. The trim removed 5 bases at V and 7 bases at J, leaving 8 bases unmatched. Germline V gene data show CDR1 as MDHEN and CDR2 as SYDVKM. The CDR3: CASSPRLAGDRTQYF. Here the CDR3 DNA reads TGTGCCAGCAGTCCACGACTAGCGGGAGATAGGACCCAGTACTTC.